Below, 24 T cell receptor beta chains from the same sample are listed, as sequenced in a study of T-cell reconstitution after alpha-beta-depleted transplantation in children. Preparing the TCRbeta library involved the use of unique molecular identifiers. TCRdb independently ran MiXCR on the PCR reads; one entry per CDR3 protein. Of hundreds of thousands of distinct CDR3 sequences listed, about a tenth are singletons. Sequenced here: PBMCs, sampled before TCRalphabeta/CD19-depleted stem cell transplant. The receptors were gathered from a child in the first two years of life with acute myeloid leukemia, due to receive a stem cell transplant.

This clonotype was picked up many times. CDR3 loop: CASSQDRSNYGYTF. Written as DNA, the CDR3 is TGCGCCAGCAGCCAAGATAGGTCCAACTATGGCTACACCTTC. This chain joins TRBV4-1 and TRBJ1-2; no firm D call. This CDR3 has 14 residues. The V and J ends lost 0 bases and 2 bases respectively, with 7 bases between them. Germline V gene sequence: CDR1 MGHRA, CDR2 YSYEKL.

At least ten counts were recorded for this clonotype. This CDR3 reads CASSSSGTSVWETQYF. Here the CDR3 DNA reads TGTGCCAGCAGTTCTTCCGGGACTAGCGTCTGGGAGACCCAGTACTTC. The chain employs TRBV7-2 and TRBJ2-5, with 10 bases matching TRBD2. Unmatched junction bases numbered 12, after V lost 6 bases and J lost 5 bases. This CDR3 spans 16 amino acids. Germline V gene data show CDR1 as SGHTA and CDR2 as FQGNSA.

As to this clonotype: Just one base apart from a much larger clone, this may be a read error. This chain links TRBV9 with TRBJ2-7, with D unclear. Matching the DNA end better, TRBJ2-1 makes the J call doubtful. This CDR3 region has 13 residues. Germline CDR1 is SGDLS and CDR2 is YYNGEE. The CDR3 spells CASSPPDSYEQFF. CDR3 coding DNA: TGTGCCAGCAGCCCCCCCGACTCATACGAGCAGTTCTTC.

The sample holds many counts of this clonotype. This chain links TRBV4-2 with TRBJ2-2; 7 bases are shared with TRBD2. Germline loops: CDR1 LGHNA, CDR2 YNFKEQ. This CDR3 spans 19 amino acids. The V segment lost 3 bases and the J segment 3 bases; nucleotides outside the gene matches: 16. The DNA of the CDR3 is TGTGCCAGCAGCCATCCCCCTAGTGGGGGGGGGTCAGACACCGGGGAGCTGTTTTTT. The encoded protein is CASSHPPSGGGSDTGELFF.

This rearrangement joins TRBV20-1 to TRBJ2-7; 8 nucleotides line up with TRBD1. J lost 3 bases, V lost 5 bases, and 6 bases had no gene match. The CDR3 sequence is 13 residues long. Germline V gene lookup returns CDR1 DFQATT and CDR2 SNEGSKA (reference sequence). For the CDR3, the DNA is TGCAGTGCTCCCGGGACAGGACTCTACGAGCAGTACTTC. Its translation is CSAPGTGLYEQYF.

The genes are TRBV20-1 and TRBJ2-5; 16 bases map to TRBD2. Trimming removed 2 bases from V and 4 bases from J; junction bases left unmatched: 4. The CDR3 runs to 16 residues. Germline V gene lookup returns CDR1 DFQATT and CDR2 SNEGSKA (reference sequence). As DNA, the CDR3 is TGCAGTGCTAGATCCGGGACTAGCGGGGGGGGAGAGACCCAGTACTTC. Translation gives CSARSGTSGGGETQYF.

This clonotype was detected many times. This rearrangement joins TRBV3-1 to TRBJ1-6, with D unclear. The CDR3 runs 14 residues. From germline, CDR1 is LGHDT and CDR2 YNNKEL (reference sequence). Trimming removed 1 base at V and 5 bases at J, with 6 bases between. The CDR3 protein is CASSQALDNSPLHF. The CDR3 nucleotides read TGTGCCAGCAGCCAAGCTCTGGATAATTCACCCCTCCACTTT.

This clonotype has only a few counts. The chain carries TRBV7-2 and TRBJ1-1, with a possible D match to TRBD1 (6 bases). CDR3 size: 15 residues. V was trimmed by 5 bases and J by 0 bases, leaving 13 bases between them. Germline assignment: CDR1 SGHTA and CDR2 FQGNSA. In DNA form, the CDR3 reads TGTGCCAGCAGCCCTCGGAGGGACATGAACACTGAAGCTTTCTTT. Protein sequence: CASSPRRDMNTEAFF.

This clonotype was counted ten times or more. The CDR3, as DNA: TGTGCCAGCTCCCCCGTGGCCAGCCGGGGTGACGAGCAGTACTTC. Translation: CASSPVASRGDEQYF. The V and J genes are TRBV18 and TRBJ2-7; D may be TRBD2 (5 bases). From germline, CDR1 is KGHSH and CDR2 LQKENI. The CDR3 consists of 15 residues. V was pared by 6 bases and J by 5 bases, with 20 bases between.

This clonotype was picked up many times. V gene TRBV18 combines with J gene TRBJ2-7; 7 positions agree with TRBD1. V shed 2 bases, J shed 12 bases, and the junction held 7 bases outside the gene matches. The germline CDR1 and CDR2 sequences are KGHSH and LQKENI. The CDR3 sequence is 12 residues long. This CDR3 is CASSPGTGVTYF. DNA of the CDR3: TGTGCCAGCTCACCAGGAACAGGGGTAACGTACTTC.

This clonotype was found many times. The chain carries TRBV18 and TRBJ2-3, with unresolved D. Germline CDR1 reads KGHSH; CDR2 reads LQKENI. CDR3 length: 11 amino acids. V gave up 5 bases and J gave up 3 bases, with 3 bases separating them. CDR3 loop: CASSETDTQYF. CDR3 nucleotides: TGTGCCAGCTCAGAAACAGATACGCAGTATTTT.

This clonotype was counted ten times or more. V is TRBV7-9 and J is TRBJ1-5; no definite D call. Germline lookup yields CDR1 SEHNR and CDR2 FQNEAQ (reference sequence). Trimming shortened V by 3 bases and J by 4 bases, and 10 bases separated the two germline ends. The CDR3 totals 14 residues. The CDR3 DNA is TGTGCCAGCAGCTTTGGAGGGCAGAATCAGCCCCAGCATTTT. Its translation: CASSFGGQNQPQHF.

The sample holds many counts of this clonotype. J is TRBJ2-2 and V is TRBV5-1; 11 bases agree with TRBD2. Trimming removed 0 bases from V and 3 bases from J; junction bases left unmatched: 1. Germline CDR1 is SGHRS and CDR2 is YFSETQ. This CDR3 is 16 amino acids long. In nucleotides, the CDR3 is TGCGCCAGCAGCTTGGGGACTAGCGGGTACACCGGGGAGCTGTTTTTT. Translated: CASSLGTSGYTGELFF.

In this sample, this clonotype turned up a few times. The CDR3 region is CASSLNSFAGGPNTGELFF. The CDR3 nucleotides read TGTGCCAGCAGCTTAAACTCCTTTGCGGGGGGGCCGAACACCGGGGAGCTGTTTTTT. V and J are TRBV7-3 and TRBJ2-2; 9 nucleotides line up with TRBD2. In germline, CDR1 is SGHTA, CDR2 FQGTGA. The V and J ends lost 1 base and 0 bases, in that order; junction bases with no gene match: 9. This CDR3 contains 19 residues.

This clonotype was detected ten times or more. This chain connects TRBV6-1 to TRBJ2-5, with 7 positions matching TRBD2. CDR1 and CDR2 from the germline V gene are MNHNS and SASEGT. The CDR3 has 13 amino acids. J lost 4 bases, V lost 8 bases, and 7 bases had no gene match. The CDR3 DNA is TGTGCCAGCGGATCGACTAGCTCAGAGACCCAGTACTTC. Residues: CASGSTSSETQYF.

This clonotype has a count of ten or more. The chain links TRBV7-2 to TRBJ2-2, with no clear D. V was clipped by 2 bases and J by 1 base, with 11 bases between them. Germline V gene data show CDR1 as SGHTA and CDR2 as FQGNSA. CDR3 size: 16 residues. In DNA, the CDR3 is TGTGCCAGCAGCTTAAACCCTACGGTGAACACCGGGGAGCTGTTTTTT. It specifies CASSLNPTVNTGELFF.

The chain joins TRBV5-1 to TRBJ1-1, with 7 bases fitting TRBD1. V was clipped by 0 bases and J by 2 bases; unmatched bases: 7. The CDR3 consists of 16 residues. Germline assignment: CDR1 SGHRS and CDR2 YFSETQ. CDR3 sequence reads: CASSLVGGGGNTEAFF. The CDR3 coding sequence is TGCGCCAGCAGCTTGGTAGGGGGCGGGGGAAACACTGAAGCTTTCTTT.

This clonotype has a count of ten or more. The chain uses TRBV20-1 and TRBJ1-5; no firm D call. CDR1 is DFQATT and CDR2 is SNEGSKA in the germline V gene (reference sequence). With 6 bases removed from V and 4 bases from J, the gap between germline ends came to 10 bases. CDR3 length: 12 residues. CDR3 in amino acids: CSAGGGNQPQHF. For the CDR3, the DNA is TGCAGTGCAGGCGGCGGGAATCAGCCCCAGCATTTT.

Ten or more counts support this clonotype. This chain links TRBV7-2 with TRBJ2-7; 9 bases match TRBD1. V gave up 2 bases and J gave up 3 bases; unmatched junction bases: 5. This CDR3 has 15 residues. Germline CDR1 reads SGHTA; CDR2 reads FQGNSA. In DNA form, the CDR3 reads TGTGCCAGCAGCTTATGGACAGGGGTTGACTACGAGCAGTACTTC. Protein sequence: CASSLWTGVDYEQYF.

A few counts support this clonotype. This chain uses TRBV18 with TRBJ1-1, with a possible D match to TRBD1 (5 bases). The V end lost 5 bases, the J end lost 7 bases, and 14 bases lay between the germline ends. This CDR3 contains 13 residues. Per the germline V gene, CDR1 is KGHSH and CDR2 is LQKENI. CDR3 region: CASSTGPRNEAFF. CDR3 bases: TGTGCCAGCTCAACGGGACCGAGAAATGAAGCTTTCTTT.

Details on this clonotype: The germline gene is not matched at one end of the junction; a read error may be the cause. The chain is built from TRBV20-1 and TRBJ2-3, with TRBD2 as a possible D gene (6 bases). This CDR3 is built from 13 residues. The V gene's germline CDR1 is DFQATT and CDR2 SNEGSKA (reference sequence). CDR3 region: CGARRRGGDTQYF. The DNA of the CDR3 is TGCGGTGCTAGAAGGAGGGGCGGGGATACGCAGTATTTT.

This clonotype was picked up many times. This sequence joins TRBV12-3 or TRBV12-4 and TRBJ2-2; the D is unclear. The CDR3 runs to 13 residues. Trimming stripped 6 bases from V and 9 bases from J, with 14 bases between. The CDR3 region is CASSILKWRELFF. CDR3 nucleotide sequence: TGTGCCAGCAGCATTTTAAAGTGGCGGGAGCTGTTTTTT.

This clonotype appeared many times. The V and J genes are TRBV29-1 and TRBJ2-5; tentatively, D is TRBD1 (5 bases). CDR1 is SQVTM and CDR2 is ANQGSEA in the germline V gene. The CDR3 is 13 amino acids. V was trimmed by 4 bases and J by 2 bases, leaving 11 bases between them. The CDR3 DNA is TGCAGCGTTGGCTTGGGGCGACAAGAGACCCAGTACTTC. Translation: CSVGLGRQETQYF.

This clonotype was observed at least ten times. V and J are TRBV4-1 and TRBJ2-2; D gene ambiguous. Trimming pared 0 bases from V and 4 bases from J, leaving 9 bases between. There are 15 residues in the CDR3. Germline CDR1 reads MGHRA; CDR2 reads YSYEKL. The CDR3 nucleotides are TGCGCCAGCAGCCAAGATGCCTTCCCCACCGGGGAGCTGTTTTTT. This translates into CASSQDAFPTGELFF.